This paragraph covers one T cell receptor beta chain sequence. No antigen is known for it. This sample is part of a study of CD4+ T cells in melanoma. The CDR3 sequence is 13 residues long. The V gene's germline CDR1 is MDHEN and CDR2 SYDVKM. V was pared by 7 bases and J by 6 bases, with 16 bases between. Study observations and caveats: Diverse differentiation states were reported for melanoma neoantigen-specific CD4+ T cells. CD8+ T cell, macrophage and B cell function reportedly correlated with neoantigen-specific CD4+ T cells.

Produced via immunoSEQ multiplex PCR; TCRdb's table is partial and in-frame only. Seen here are 120,000 to 150,000 clones, around 90% observed once, and the top ten hold roughly 1.4%. The genes are TRBV28 and TRBJ2-7; tentatively, D is TRBD2 (5 bases). The TCR comes from a human donor with melanoma. CDR3 coding DNA: TGTGCCAGCACCATGGGCGGGCAGCTCGAGCAGTACTTC. Its protein is CASTMGGQLEQYF. Full variable domain (rest looked up from reference TRBV28 and TRBJ2-7): DVKVTQSSRYLVKRTGEKVFLECVQDMDHENMFWYRQDPGLGLRLIYFSYDVKMKEKGDIPEGYSVSREKKERFSLILESASTNQTSMYLCASTMGGQLEQYFGPGTRLTVT.